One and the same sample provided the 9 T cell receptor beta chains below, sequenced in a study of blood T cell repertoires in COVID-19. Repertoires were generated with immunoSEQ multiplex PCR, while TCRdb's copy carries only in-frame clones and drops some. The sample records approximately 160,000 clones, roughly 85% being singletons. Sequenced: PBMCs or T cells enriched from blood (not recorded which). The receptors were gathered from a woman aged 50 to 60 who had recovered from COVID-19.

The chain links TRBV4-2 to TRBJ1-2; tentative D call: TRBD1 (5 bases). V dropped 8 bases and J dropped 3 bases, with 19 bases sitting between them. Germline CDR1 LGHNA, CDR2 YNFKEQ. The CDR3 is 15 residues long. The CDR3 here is CASRSPRGGDYGYTF. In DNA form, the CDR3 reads TGTGCCAGCCGGAGTCCGAGGGGAGGAGACTATGGCTACACCTTC.

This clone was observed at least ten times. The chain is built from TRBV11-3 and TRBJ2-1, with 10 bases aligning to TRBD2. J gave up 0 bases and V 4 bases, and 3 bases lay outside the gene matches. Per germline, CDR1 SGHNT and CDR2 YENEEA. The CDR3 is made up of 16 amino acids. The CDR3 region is CASSWSGRGSYNEQFF. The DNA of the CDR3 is TGTGCCAGCAGCTGGAGCGGGAGGGGCTCCTACAATGAGCAGTTCTTC.

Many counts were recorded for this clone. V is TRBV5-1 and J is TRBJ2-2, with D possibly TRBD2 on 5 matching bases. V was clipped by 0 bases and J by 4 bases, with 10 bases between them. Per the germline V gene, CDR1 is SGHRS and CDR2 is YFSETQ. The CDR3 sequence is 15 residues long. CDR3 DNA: TGCGCCAGCAGCTTGGTGGGCGGGCCCACCGGGGAGCTGTTTTTT. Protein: CASSLVGGPTGELFF.

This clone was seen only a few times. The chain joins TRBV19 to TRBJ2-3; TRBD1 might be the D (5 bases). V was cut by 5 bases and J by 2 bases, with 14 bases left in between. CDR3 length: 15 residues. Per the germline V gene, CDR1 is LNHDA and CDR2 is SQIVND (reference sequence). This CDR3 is CASSPLRQSTDTQYF. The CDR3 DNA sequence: TGTGCCAGTAGTCCCCTTCGACAGTCCACAGATACGCAGTATTTT.

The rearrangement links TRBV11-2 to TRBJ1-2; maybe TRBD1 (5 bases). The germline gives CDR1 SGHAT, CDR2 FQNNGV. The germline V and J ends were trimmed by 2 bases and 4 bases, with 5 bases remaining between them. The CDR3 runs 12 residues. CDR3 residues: CASSLTGYGYTF. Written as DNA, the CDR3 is TGTGCCAGCAGCTTAACAGGCTATGGCTACACCTTC.

The CDR3 DNA sequence: TGTGCCAGCTCACCTTCCCACGGGTCACCCCTCCACTTT. Translated, it gives CASSPSHGSPLHF. This rearrangement joins TRBV18 to TRBJ1-6; no definite D call. The CDR3 is 13 amino acids. V was cut by 3 bases and J by 10 bases, with 10 bases left in between. Germline V gene sequence: CDR1 KGHSH, CDR2 LQKENI.

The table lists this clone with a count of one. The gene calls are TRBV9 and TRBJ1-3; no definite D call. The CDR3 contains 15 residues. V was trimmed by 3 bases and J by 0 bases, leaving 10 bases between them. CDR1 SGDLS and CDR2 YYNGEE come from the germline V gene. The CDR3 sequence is CASSAGGVSGNTIYF. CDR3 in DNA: TGTGCCAGCAGCGCGGGCGGGGTCTCTGGAAACACCATATATTTT.

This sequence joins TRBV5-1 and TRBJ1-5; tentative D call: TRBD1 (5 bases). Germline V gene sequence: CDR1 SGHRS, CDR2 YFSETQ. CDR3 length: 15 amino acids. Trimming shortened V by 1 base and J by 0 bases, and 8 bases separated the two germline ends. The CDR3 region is CASSLNGHSNQPQHF. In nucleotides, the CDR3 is TGCGCCAGCAGCTTGAACGGACATAGCAATCAGCCCCAGCATTTT.

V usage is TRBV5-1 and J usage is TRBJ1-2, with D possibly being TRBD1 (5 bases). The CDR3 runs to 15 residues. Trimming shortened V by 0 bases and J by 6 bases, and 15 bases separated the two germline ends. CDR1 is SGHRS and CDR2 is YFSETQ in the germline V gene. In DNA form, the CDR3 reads TGCGCCAGCAGCTTGGCCGTGGGGCGCGGTAATGGCTACACCTTC. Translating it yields CASSLAVGRGNGYTF.